This T cell receptor beta chain is drawn from a study of blood T cell repertoires in COVID-19. Germline V gene sequence: CDR1 MDHEN, CDR2 SYDVKM. The V and J ends lost 5 bases and 0 bases respectively, with 13 bases between them. The CDR3 covers 16 residues. Libraries were prepared by immunoSEQ multiplex PCR; TCRdb keeps only in-frame clonotypes and omits some of them. There are some 21,000 clones in the sample; around 86% occur only once, and around 10% lies in the top ten. This receptor was identified in an elderly woman with active or convalescent COVID-19. This sequence joins TRBV28 and TRBJ2-2; a possible D gene is TRBD2 (6 bases). The sequenced sample was peripheral blood. The CDR3 bases are TGTGCCAGCAGTCCCTCGGGACTTTCGAACACCGGGGAGCTGTTTTTT. It is translated as CASSPSGLSNTGELFF.